A selection of T cell receptor beta chains follows, all from one sample in a study of post-analysis software for immune sequencing data. TCRdb itself ran the PCR reads through MiXCR, one entry per CDR3 protein. The table shows fewer than 700,000 distinct CDR3 sequences, with roughly 46% occurring only once. The source material was blood. These receptors all come from a girl between 10 and 17 years old with multiple sclerosis. CDR3s include the opening cysteine and the closing phenylalanine or tryptophan. A D gene is named only where the DNA matches it firmly. Size tells how often a clone was seen (once, few, many) or the class of an expanded clone, and some rows leave it out.

>TRBJ2-7|TRBV5-1|TRBD2|NA
TGCGCCAGCGGCGGCGGGGGATTCGAGCAGTACTTC
CASGGGGFEQYF
>TRBJ2-7|TRBV10-1|TRBD2|many
TGCGCCAGCAGTGGCGGGAGCTCCTACGAGCAGTACTTC
CASSGGSSYEQYF
>TRBJ2-7|TRBV4-1|NA|NA
TGCGCCAGCAAACGCTCTCACTCAGGGCAGGGGACCTCCTACGAGCAGTACTTC
CASKRSHSGQGTSYEQYF
>TRBJ2-3|TRBV6-5|NA|few
TGTGCCAGCAGAAGGGACGAAGATACGCAGTATTTT
CASRRDEDTQYF
>TRBJ2-7|TRBV9|TRBD1|NA
TGTGCCAGCAGCGTTGGGACAGGTTTCTCCTACGAGCAGTACTTC
CASSVGTGFSYEQYF
>TRBJ1-2|TRBV3-1|NA|once
TGTGCCAGCAGCCAAGATCTATCCGGGGGAGCTTGGTATGGCTACACCTTC
CASSQDLSGGAWYGYTF
>TRBJ1-2|TRBV29-1|NA|few
TGCAGCGTTGAAGAGGGTATTTATGGCTACACCTTC
CSVEEGIYGYTF
>TRBJ2-1|TRBV5-5|TRBD2|NA
TGTGCCAGCAGCTTGGTTCGGGAGGATGAGCAGTTCTTC
CASSLVREDEQFF
>TRBJ2-7|TRBV3-1|NA|NA
TGTGCCAGCAGCCATAGCGAGCTTTACAATGAGCAGTACTTC
CASSHSELYNEQYF
>TRBJ1-1|TRBV7-9|NA|NA
TGTGCCAGCATCCTGAACACTGAAGCTTTCTTT
CASILNTEAFF
>TRBJ2-5|TRBV20-1|NA|few
TGCAGTGCTAGAGATTATTCGACAGCAAAAGAGACCCAGTACTTC
CSARDYSTAKETQYF
>TRBJ1-5|TRBV20-1|NA|few
TGCAGTGCTAGAGATCGAGGGTTGTATAGCAATCAGCCCCAGCATTTT
CSARDRGLYSNQPQHF
>TRBJ2-5|TRBV6-1|NA|NA
TGTGCCAGCAGGGACAACGGACCGACAAAGACCCAGTACTTC
CASRDNGPTKTQYF
>TRBJ1-2|TRBV29-1|NA|NA
TGCAGCGTTGAAGGGCCTCGCAACTATGGCTACACCTTC
CSVEGPRNYGYTF
>TRBJ2-7|TRBV7-9|TRBD1|NA
TGTGCCAGCAGCTCCAGACAGGGAGCCCCCTACGAGCAGTACTTC
CASSSRQGAPYEQYF
>TRBJ2-7|TRBV4-2|TRBD2|NA
TGTGCCAGCAGCGCGACTAGCGGGGCCACCTACGAGCAGTACTTC
CASSATSGATYEQYF
>TRBJ2-3|TRBV7-8|TRBD2|NA
TGTGCCAGCAGCTTAGCGCCTGCGGGAGGGCCCGGGGATACGCAGTATTTT
CASSLAPAGGPGDTQYF
>TRBJ1-2|TRBV4-1|NA|NA
TGCGCCAGCAGCCTACCCAAGGGAAGGTCGATCTACACCTTC
CASSLPKGRSIYTF
>TRBJ2-7|TRBV10-3|TRBD1|few
TGTGCCATCACTAAAGACAGGGACTCCTACGAGCAGTACTTC
CAITKDRDSYEQYF
>TRBJ1-2|TRBV20-1|TRBD1|few
TGCAGTGCTAGACAGGGGGACTATGGCTACACCTTC
CSARQGDYGYTF
>TRBJ2-7|TRBV28|TRBD1|NA
TGTGCCAGCAGGGACAGGCCCTCCTACGAGCAGTACTTC
CASRDRPSYEQYF
>TRBJ2-3|TRBV10-3|TRBD2|few
TGTGCCATCAGAGGACTAGCGGACAAGGGAGATACGCAGTATTTT
CAIRGLADKGDTQYF
>TRBJ2-1|TRBV29-1|TRBD2|NA
TGCAGCGTTGAAGGCCTGACTAGCGGGAGACACAAATCCTACAATGAGCAGTTCTTC
CSVEGLTSGRHKSYNEQFF
>TRBJ2-7|TRBV7-9|TRBD2|few
TGTGCCAGCAGCCCAGATCTTGGACTAGATTCCTACGAGCAGTACTTC
CASSPDLGLDSYEQYF
>TRBJ2-7|TRBV18|NA|NA
TGTGCCACCAGCTTGGGGGAGAACCCCTACGAGCAGTACTTC
CATSLGENPYEQYF
>TRBJ1-1|TRBV5-1|TRBD1|NA
TGCGCCAGCAGCTTGGGGGACAGGGGAGGAACTTTCTTT
CASSLGDRGGTFF
>TRBJ1-5|TRBV12-5|NA|NA
TGTGCTAGTGGTTTGGCAGAGAAATGGACGCAGCCCCAGCATTTT
CASGLAEKWTQPQHF
>TRBJ2-3|TRBV11-3|TRBD2|NA
TGTGCCAGCAGCTTATACCAAAGCGGGGGCACAGATACGCAGTATTTT
CASSLYQSGGTDTQYF
>TRBJ2-7|TRBV29-1|TRBD1|few
TGCAGCGCGGGACAGCTAGACTACGAGCAGTACTTC
CSAGQLDYEQYF
>TRBJ2-7|TRBV12-3/TRBV12-4|TRBD1|few
TGTGCCAGCAGTCAGGACAGGGGCGCCTCCTACGAGCAGTACTTC
CASSQDRGASYEQYF
>TRBJ2-1|TRBV29-1|TRBD2|NA
TGCAGCGTGACGGGGGGGATTGAGCAGTTCTTC
CSVTGGIEQFF